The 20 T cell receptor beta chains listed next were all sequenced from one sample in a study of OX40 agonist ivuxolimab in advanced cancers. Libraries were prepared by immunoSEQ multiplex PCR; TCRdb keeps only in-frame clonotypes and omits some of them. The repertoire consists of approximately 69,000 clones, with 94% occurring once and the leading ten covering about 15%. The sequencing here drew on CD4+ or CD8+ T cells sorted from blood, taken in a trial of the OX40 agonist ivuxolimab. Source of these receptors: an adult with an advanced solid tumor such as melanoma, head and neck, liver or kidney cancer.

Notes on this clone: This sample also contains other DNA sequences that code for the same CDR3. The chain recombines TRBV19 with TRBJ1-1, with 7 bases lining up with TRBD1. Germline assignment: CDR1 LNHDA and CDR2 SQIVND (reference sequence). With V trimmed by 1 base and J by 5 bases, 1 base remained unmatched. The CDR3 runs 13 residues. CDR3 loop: CASSIGQGTEAFF. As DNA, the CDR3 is TGTGCCAGTAGTATAGGACAGGGAACTGAAGCTTTCTTT.

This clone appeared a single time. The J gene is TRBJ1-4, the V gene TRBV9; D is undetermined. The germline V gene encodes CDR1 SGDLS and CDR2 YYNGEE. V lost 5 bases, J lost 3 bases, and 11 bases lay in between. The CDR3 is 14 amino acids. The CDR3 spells CASSKGYANEKLFF. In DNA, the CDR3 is TGTGCCAGCAGTAAGGGATACGCTAATGAAAAACTGTTTTTT. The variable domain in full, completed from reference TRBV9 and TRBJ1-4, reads DSGVTQTPKHLITATGQRVTLRCSPRSGDLSVYWYQQSLDQGLQFLIQYYNGEERAKGNILERFSAQQFPDLHSELNLSSLELGDSALYFCASSKGYANEKLFFGSGTQLSVL.

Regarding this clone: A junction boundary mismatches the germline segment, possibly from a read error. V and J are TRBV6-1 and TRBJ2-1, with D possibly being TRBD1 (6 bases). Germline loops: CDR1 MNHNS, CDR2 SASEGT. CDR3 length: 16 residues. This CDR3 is CASSEDDRTHEDEQFF. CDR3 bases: TGTGCCAGCAGCGAAGACGACAGGACCCATGAGGATGAGCAGTTCTTC.

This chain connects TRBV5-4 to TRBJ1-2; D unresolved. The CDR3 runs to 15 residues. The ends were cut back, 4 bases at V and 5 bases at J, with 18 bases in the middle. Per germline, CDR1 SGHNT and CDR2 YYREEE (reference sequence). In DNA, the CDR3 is TGTGCCAGCAGCCGGCAGACCCCGGAAAAATATGGCTACACCTTC. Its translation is CASSRQTPEKYGYTF.

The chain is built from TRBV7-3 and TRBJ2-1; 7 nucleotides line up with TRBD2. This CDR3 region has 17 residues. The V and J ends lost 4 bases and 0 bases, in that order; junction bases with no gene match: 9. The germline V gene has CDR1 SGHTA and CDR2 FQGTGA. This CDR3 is CASSWSGGSHSYNEQFF. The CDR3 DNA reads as TGTGCCAGCAGCTGGTCCGGGGGGAGCCACTCCTACAATGAGCAGTTCTTC.

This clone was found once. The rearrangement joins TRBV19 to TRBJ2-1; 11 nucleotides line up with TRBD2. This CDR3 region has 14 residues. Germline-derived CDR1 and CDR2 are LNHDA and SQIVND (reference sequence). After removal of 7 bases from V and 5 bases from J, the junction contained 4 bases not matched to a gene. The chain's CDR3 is CASIAGGPHNEQFF. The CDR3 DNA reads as TGTGCCAGTATAGCGGGGGGGCCCCACAATGAGCAGTTCTTC.

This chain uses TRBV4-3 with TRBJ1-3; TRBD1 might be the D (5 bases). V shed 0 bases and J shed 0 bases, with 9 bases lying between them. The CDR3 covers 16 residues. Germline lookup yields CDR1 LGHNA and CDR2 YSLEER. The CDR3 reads CASSQEPGPSGNTIYF. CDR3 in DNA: TGCGCCAGCAGCCAAGAGCCGGGGCCCTCTGGAAACACCATATATTTT.

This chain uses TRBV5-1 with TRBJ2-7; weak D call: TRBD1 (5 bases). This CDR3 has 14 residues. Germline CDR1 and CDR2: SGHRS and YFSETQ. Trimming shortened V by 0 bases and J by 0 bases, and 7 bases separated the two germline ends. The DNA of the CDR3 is TGCGCCAGCAGCTTGGAAGGGGTCTCCTACGAGCAGTACTTC. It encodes CASSLEGVSYEQYF.

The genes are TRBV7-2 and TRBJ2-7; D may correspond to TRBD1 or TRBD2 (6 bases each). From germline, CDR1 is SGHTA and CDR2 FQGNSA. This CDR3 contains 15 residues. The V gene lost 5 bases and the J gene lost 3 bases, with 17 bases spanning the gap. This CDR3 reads CASSAGHFTLYEQYF. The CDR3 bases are TGTGCCAGCAGCGCGGGACACTTTACCCTCTACGAGCAGTACTTC.

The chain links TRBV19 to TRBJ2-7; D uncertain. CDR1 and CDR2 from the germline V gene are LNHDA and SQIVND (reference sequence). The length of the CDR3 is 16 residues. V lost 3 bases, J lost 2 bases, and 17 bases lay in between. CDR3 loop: CASSISAAQTTYEQYF. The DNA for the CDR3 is TGTGCCAGTAGTATCAGCGCAGCTCAAACCACCTACGAGCAGTACTTC.

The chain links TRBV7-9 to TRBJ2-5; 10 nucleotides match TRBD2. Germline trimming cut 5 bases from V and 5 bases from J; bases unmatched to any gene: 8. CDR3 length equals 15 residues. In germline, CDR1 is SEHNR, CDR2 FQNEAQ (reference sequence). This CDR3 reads CASSSERGGRETQYF. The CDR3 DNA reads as TGTGCCAGCAGCAGCGAGCGGGGGGGCCGCGAGACCCAGTACTTC.

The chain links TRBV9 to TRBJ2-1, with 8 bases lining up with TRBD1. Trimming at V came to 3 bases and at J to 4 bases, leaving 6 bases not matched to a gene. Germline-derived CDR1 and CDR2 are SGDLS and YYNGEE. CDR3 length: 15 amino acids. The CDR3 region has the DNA TGTGCCAGCAGCGGGCACAGGGGGGAGTACAATGAGCAGTTCTTC. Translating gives CASSGHRGEYNEQFF.

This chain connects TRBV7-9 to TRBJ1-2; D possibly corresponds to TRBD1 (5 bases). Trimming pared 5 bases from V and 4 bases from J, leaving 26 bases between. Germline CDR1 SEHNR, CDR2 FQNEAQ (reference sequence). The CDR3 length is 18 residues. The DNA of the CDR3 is TGTGCCAGCAGCCCACCCTTTGGGGCGATGAAAGCGGCCTATGGCTACACCTTC. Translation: CASSPPFGAMKAAYGYTF.

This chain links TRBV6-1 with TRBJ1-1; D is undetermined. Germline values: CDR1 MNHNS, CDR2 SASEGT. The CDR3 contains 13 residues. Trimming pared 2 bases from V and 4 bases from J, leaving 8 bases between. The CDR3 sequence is CASSEYGGTEAFF. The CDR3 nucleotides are TGTGCCAGCAGTGAATACGGTGGCACTGAAGCTTTCTTT.

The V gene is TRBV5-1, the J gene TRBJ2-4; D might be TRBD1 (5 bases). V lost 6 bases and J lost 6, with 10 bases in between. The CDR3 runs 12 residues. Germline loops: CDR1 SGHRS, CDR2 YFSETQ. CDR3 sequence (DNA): TGCGCCAGCACCGGCCAGGGAAACATTCAGTACTTC. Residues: CASTGQGNIQYF.

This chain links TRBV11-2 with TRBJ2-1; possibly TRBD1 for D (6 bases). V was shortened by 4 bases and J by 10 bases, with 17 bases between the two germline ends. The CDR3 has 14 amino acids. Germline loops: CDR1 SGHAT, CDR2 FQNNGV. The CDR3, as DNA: TGTGCCAGCAGCTCCAGCCAGGGGAAGGAGGAGCAGTTCTTC. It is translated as CASSSSQGKEEQFF.

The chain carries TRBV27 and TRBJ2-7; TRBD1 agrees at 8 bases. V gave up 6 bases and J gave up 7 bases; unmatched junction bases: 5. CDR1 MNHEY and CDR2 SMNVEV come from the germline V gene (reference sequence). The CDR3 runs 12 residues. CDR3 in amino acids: CASRRTGSEQYF. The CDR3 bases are TGTGCCAGCAGAAGGACAGGGAGTGAGCAGTACTTC.

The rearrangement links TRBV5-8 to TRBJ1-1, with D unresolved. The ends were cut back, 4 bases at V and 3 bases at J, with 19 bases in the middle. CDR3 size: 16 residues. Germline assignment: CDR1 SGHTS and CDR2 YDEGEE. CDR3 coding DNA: TGTGCCAGCAGCCCGCGGGTCTTAGCGGCGGACACTGAAGCTTTCTTT. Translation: CASSPRVLAADTEAFF.

DNA for the CDR3: TGTGCCAGCAGTTACTCGTTTCGAGCGGCCTACGAGCAGTACTTC. It codes for CASSYSFRAAYEQYF. The chain couples TRBV6-5 to TRBJ2-7, with D possibly being TRBD2 (5 bases). The V end lost 0 bases, the J end lost 2 bases, and 11 bases lay between the germline ends. The CDR3 runs 15 residues. The germline V gene has CDR1 MNHEY and CDR2 SVGAGI.

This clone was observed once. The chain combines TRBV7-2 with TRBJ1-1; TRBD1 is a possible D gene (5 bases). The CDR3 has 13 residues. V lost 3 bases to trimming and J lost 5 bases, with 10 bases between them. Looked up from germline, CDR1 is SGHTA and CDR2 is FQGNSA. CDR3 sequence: CASSLGGATEAFF. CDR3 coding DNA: TGTGCCAGCAGCTTGGGGGGAGCAACTGAAGCTTTCTTT.